This entry lists 5 T cell receptor beta chains sequenced from one sample in a study of T-cell memory formation after mild COVID-19. TCRdb processed the 5' RACE reads anew with MiXCR; each CDR3 protein has one entry. The data hold about 340,000 distinct CDR3 sequences, with around 21% observed a single time. Source material: PBMCs or a T cell subset sorted from them (not recorded which). The receptor set was obtained from an adult woman who had mild COVID-19 (a few samples of this study predate the infection). Cell type and time point are not known.

The gene calls are TRBV12-3 or TRBV12-4 and TRBJ2-2; D possibly uses TRBD1 or TRBD2 (6 bases each). Trimming left V 8 bases short and J 6 bases short, with 16 bases between. There are 14 residues in the CDR3. CDR3 residues: CASRGGLLSGELFF. CDR3 nucleotides: TGTGCCAGCCGAGGGGGGTTGTTGTCCGGGGAGCTGTTTTTT.

This clonotype came up many times. The genes are TRBV6-5 and TRBJ2-1; no clear D. Trimming removed 8 bases at V and 0 bases at J, with 5 bases between. The germline V gene encodes CDR1 MNHEY and CDR2 SVGAGI. This CDR3 has 12 amino acids. The CDR3, as DNA: TGTGCCAGCGGCAGCTCCTACAATGAGCAGTTCTTC. This sequence encodes CASGSSYNEQFF.

The rearrangement links TRBV5-1 to TRBJ2-3; 9 bases line up with TRBD2. CDR1 and CDR2 from the germline V gene are SGHRS and YFSETQ. Unmatched junction bases numbered 17, after V lost 4 bases and J lost 2 bases. The CDR3 loop spans 19 amino acids. In DNA form, the CDR3 reads TGCGCCAGCAGCCCCGGAGGGCGGGGGGGCCCGCCCGTCACAGATACGCAGTATTTT. Its protein product is CASSPGGRGGPPVTDTQYF.

V and J are TRBV7-9 and TRBJ1-2; D is perhaps TRBD1 (6 bases). The CDR3 covers 15 residues. The V gene lost 5 bases and the J gene lost 8 bases, with 21 bases spanning the gap. CDR1 is SEHNR and CDR2 is FQNEAQ in the germline V gene (reference sequence). CDR3 residues: CASSAGGGGTRGYTF. Written as DNA, the CDR3 is TGTGCCAGCAGCGCCGGCGGGGGCGGTACTCGGGGCTACACCTTC.

This clonotype was observed at least ten times. The genes are TRBV7-6 and TRBJ2-1, with TRBD2 matching over 9 bases. Germline values: CDR1 SGHVS, CDR2 FNYEAQ. The CDR3 is 21 amino acids. With V trimmed by 5 bases and J by 0 bases, 20 bases remained unmatched. The DNA for the CDR3 is TGTGCCAGCAGCCGCAACCACCCTTATGAGCGGGGGGCTAACTCCTACAATGAGCAGTTCTTC. Translated, it gives CASSRNHPYERGANSYNEQFF.